This record concerns one T cell receptor (beta chain) sequence. Other DNA sequences in this sample translate to the same CDR3. Per the study methods: Cell counts per sample came from amplifying reference gene primers. Repertoires were generated with immunoSEQ multiplex PCR, while TCRdb's copy carries only in-frame clones and drops some. Clone size and V and J calls were adopted from that table, with D and trimming inferred from the DNA. The data show some 300,000 clones, approximately 88% seen once. The V gene lost 5 bases and the J gene lost 4 bases, with 8 bases spanning the gap. Per the germline V gene, CDR1 is SNHLY and CDR2 is FYNNEI. This CDR3 contains 12 residues. This record belongs to a study of blood T cell repertoires in COVID-19. Study at large: COVID-19 samples collected from the United States, Italy and Spain covered acute and convalescent phases. The analysed material was cDNA or gDNA that came from T cells, B-cell-depleted T cells, or PBMCs.

The chain links TRBV2 to TRBJ1-1; TRBD1 is a possible D gene (5 bases). The receptor was derived from a woman in her 30s who had recovered from COVID-19. The specimen sequenced was peripheral blood. CDR3 in amino acids: CASSRGGTEAFF. CDR3 in DNA: TGTGCCAGCAGTCGGGGGGGCACTGAAGCTTTCTTT.